Shown below are 2 T cell receptor beta chains from a single sample sequenced in a study of T cell responses to AZD1222 COVID-19 vaccine (dated by TCRdb to about 2021). The time point label, read with the paper, signifies: baseline before first vaccination. Library prep was done by the immunoSEQ multiplex PCR assay. TCRdb took over this immuneACCESS table, retaining in-frame rearrangements with V and J assigned. Such tables are incomplete; in checked studies, under half of the missing clones stem from an unresolved V gene, and the remainder is unexplained. Within this sample are 97,000 or so clones, with approximately 90% of them counted one time only. The leading ten clones occupy around 5% of the sample. The source was peripheral blood, collected on day 0 of AZD1222 vaccination. Receptors were obtained from an adult in good health.

This sequence joins TRBV7-9 and TRBJ1-4; D is perhaps TRBD1 (5 bases). V was clipped by 2 bases and J by 6 bases, with 13 bases between them. The CDR3 spans 15 residues. CDR1 and CDR2 from the germline V gene are SEHNR and FQNEAQ (reference sequence). The CDR3 sequence: CASSLWGNKDEKLFF. The CDR3 region has the DNA TGTGCCAGCAGCTTATGGGGGAACAAGGATGAAAAACTGTTTTTT.

The V call is TRBV27, the J call TRBJ2-2; 12 bases align to TRBD2. The junction had 9 bases not matched to a gene; V was cut back by 5 bases and J by 5 bases. The CDR3 runs 17 residues. Germline CDR1 reads MNHEY; CDR2 reads SMNVEV (reference sequence). The CDR3 protein is CASSLLAGGPRTGELFF. The DNA of the CDR3 is TGTGCCAGCAGTCTCCTAGCGGGAGGGCCTCGGACCGGGGAGCTGTTTTTT.